These T cell receptor beta chains were read from a single sample in a study of high-grade serous ovarian cancer treatment subgroups. Repertoires were generated with immunoSEQ multiplex PCR, while TCRdb's copy carries only in-frame clones and drops some. Here the sample spans about 9,000 clones, about 78% being singletons. Sequencing was performed on tumor tissue. Receptors originate from a human donor with high-grade serous ovarian cancer. Both conserved end residues are part of each CDR3.

J gene,V gene,CDR3 protein
TRBJ2-6,TRBV15,CATSRVGNGANVLTF
TRBJ1-4,TRBV5-1,CASSPWDQGEKLFF
TRBJ1-1,TRBV6-5,CAISAQQGSTEAFF
TRBJ2-1,TRBV27,CASSLRTGQSNEQFF
TRBJ1-5,TRBV2,CASRRGQGSNQPQHF
TRBJ2-3,TRBV29-1,CSAARGAASTDTQYF
TRBJ1-1,TRBV29-1,CSVEGSATEAFF
TRBJ1-1,TRBV9,CASSPWGENTEAFF
TRBJ2-3,TRBV11-2,CASSLDSMTDTQYF
TRBJ1-3,TRBV19,CASAYRAGISGNTIYF
TRBJ1-4,TRBV4-2,CASSLRAKEKLFF
TRBJ2-1,TRBV19,CASHPWGGNSYNEQFF
TRBJ1-2,TRBV7-2,CASSTRQGAEGYTF
TRBJ1-6,TRBV7-2,CASSLRQGDNSPLHF
TRBJ2-2,TRBV27,CASSLAARYTGELFF
TRBJ2-7,TRBV15,CATSGDGLAGSYEQYF
TRBJ1-2,TRBV4-2,CASSQWGLGLPNGYTF
TRBJ1-1,TRBV18,CASSPLTVMTEAFF
TRBJ2-3,TRBV6-1,CASSDTIALTDTQYF
TRBJ1-5,TRBV4-3,CASSQDHQGNQPQHF
TRBJ2-2,TRBV28,CASSFSHLTGELFF
TRBJ2-2,TRBV2,CASRFTQNTGELFF
TRBJ2-3,TRBV7-9,CASSLGGTASTDTQYF
TRBJ1-2,TRBV10-3,CAISGQSENYGYTF
TRBJ2-3,TRBV4-2,CASSQDAGQVGVVDTQYF
TRBJ1-2,TRBV2,CASRSGQGWGYTF
TRBJ2-1,TRBV21-1,CASSNEGLAGASYNEQFF
TRBJ2-5,TRBV7-7,CASSQDLQETQYF
TRBJ2-3,TRBV29-1,CSVAGLAGGPFPDTQYF
TRBJ2-7,TRBV5-1,CASSIRGSYEQYF
TRBJ2-7,TRBV2,CASRRDAYEQYF
TRBJ2-7,TRBV7-3,CASSSQGAAGEQYF
TRBJ2-1,TRBV19,CASSSGLAVGEQFF
TRBJ2-7,TRBV27,CASRLVGLAHYEQYF
TRBJ2-7,TRBV11-3,CASSASTLAGVPYEQYF
TRBJ2-3,TRBV4-2,CASSQAGTAERGTQYF
TRBJ1-1,TRBV19,CASTDRGLLNTEAFF